The next 23 T cell receptor beta chains were all read from a single sample in a study of blood T cell repertoires in COVID-19. The repertoire was sequenced with immunoSEQ multiplex PCR; TCRdb's copy has only in-frame clones and lacks some. This sample has some 250,000 clones, with roughly nine tenths found just once. Sequencing was performed on peripheral blood. These receptors all come from a man aged 55 to 70 with acute or convalescent COVID-19.

CDR3 protein: CASSRDSYPGYTF. Written as DNA, the CDR3 is TGTGCCAGCAGCCGTGACAGCTATCCCGGCTACACCTTC. The V call is TRBV4-2, the J call TRBJ1-2; tentatively, D is TRBD1 (5 bases). The CDR3 is made up of 13 amino acids. Trimming stripped 4 bases from V and 8 bases from J, with 14 bases between. Germline-derived CDR1 and CDR2 are LGHNA and YNFKEQ.

The sample holds one count of this clone. This rearrangement joins TRBV9 to TRBJ1-2, with D hard to call. The CDR3 length is 13 residues. Deletions cut 4 bases from V and 6 bases from J, with 13 bases between. Germline V CDR1 and CDR2: SGDLS, YYNGEE. Written as DNA, the CDR3 is TGTGCCAGCAGCCCCCTGGGAGGGAATGGCTACACCTTC. The encoded protein is CASSPLGGNGYTF.

The chain carries TRBV27 and TRBJ2-7; D is ambiguous. V lost 8 bases, J lost 0 bases, and 11 bases lay in between. Germline CDR1 reads MNHEY; CDR2 reads SMNVEV (reference sequence). CDR3 size: 13 residues. The CDR3 DNA sequence: TGTGCCAGCGCTCGGCAGGACTCCTACGAGCAGTACTTC. Translating gives CASARQDSYEQYF.

This rearrangement joins TRBV7-3 to TRBJ1-2; tentative D call: TRBD1 (5 bases). V lost 5 bases to trimming and J lost 2 bases, with 15 bases between them. CDR1 and CDR2 (germline): SGHTA, FQGTGA. This CDR3 spans 15 amino acids. CDR3 DNA: TGTGCCAGCAGCCTTAACGGCGGACACAACTATGGCTACACCTTC. Encoded protein: CASSLNGGHNYGYTF.

The V gene is TRBV24-1, the J gene TRBJ1-2; 8 nucleotides match TRBD1. The CDR3 contains 14 residues. Germline V gene data show CDR1 as KGHDR and CDR2 as SFDVKD. The V gene end was trimmed by 4 bases and the J gene end by 7 bases; junction bases not matched to a gene: 7. CDR3 DNA: TGTGCCACCAGTGACCCCGGACAGGGTCTTGGCTACACCTTC. Translating gives CATSDPGQGLGYTF.

The gene calls are TRBV28 and TRBJ2-1; 11 nucleotides align to TRBD2. The germline V gene encodes CDR1 MDHEN and CDR2 SYDVKM. CDR3 size: 17 residues. V trimming: 2 bases; J trimming: 9 bases; junction bases outside the gene matches: 12. The CDR3 DNA follows: TGTGCCAGCAGTTTAGGGACCCTCTTAGCGGGAGGGCCTGAGCAGTTCTTC. The encoded protein is CASSLGTLLAGGPEQFF.

The V and J genes are TRBV9 and TRBJ2-2; D may be TRBD1 (5 bases). The V gene lost 0 bases and the J gene lost 3 bases, with 18 bases spanning the gap. Germline CDR1 reads SGDLS; CDR2 reads YYNGEE. CDR3 size: 18 residues. CDR3 bases: TGTGCCAGCAGCGTAGGACCCCCCCAGGGAAGTTACACCGGGGAGCTGTTTTTT. It yields the protein CASSVGPPQGSYTGELFF.

This sequence joins TRBV5-4 and TRBJ1-2, with 12 bases lining up with TRBD1. V gave up 2 bases and J gave up 7 bases; unmatched junction bases: 6. This CDR3 comprises 15 residues. Looked up from germline, CDR1 is SGHNT and CDR2 is YYREEE (reference sequence). CDR3 bases: TGTGCCAGCAGCTTACCGGGACAGGGGGCCGGTGGCTACACCTTC. This encodes CASSLPGQGAGGYTF.

This clone was found a few times. The chain employs TRBV4-1 and TRBJ2-7; 7 bases align to TRBD2. Germline CDR1 MGHRA, CDR2 YSYEKL. This CDR3 has 17 residues. V lost 3 bases and J lost 3; bases outside the gene matches: 14. CDR3 DNA sequence: TGCGCCAGCAGCCAGTCCCCGGGCGGGCTAGCGGACTACGAGCAGTACTTC. Residues: CASSQSPGGLADYEQYF.

The table lists this clone with a count of one. Germline and junction disagree at one end, which may indicate a read error. The gene calls are TRBV7-7 and TRBJ2-7; TRBD1 might be the D (5 bases). Germline CDR1 SSHAT, CDR2 FNYEAQ (reference sequence). This CDR3 region has 13 residues. The CDR3 reads CASSLGLAYEQYF. Here the CDR3 DNA reads TGTGCTAGCAGCTTGGGGCTAGCCTACGAGCAGTACTTC.

As to this clone: Distinct nucleotide sequences in the sample also encode this CDR3. The V and J genes are TRBV5-1 and TRBJ1-5; the match to TRBD1 covers 10 bases. Germline CDR1 SGHRS, CDR2 YFSETQ. The V gene end was trimmed by 4 bases and the J gene end by 5 bases; junction bases not matched to a gene: 3. The CDR3 sequence is 14 residues long. CDR3 nucleotide sequence: TGCGCCAGCAGCGTAGGACAGGGGGATCAGCCCCAGCATTTT. This gives the protein CASSVGQGDQPQHF.

The rearrangement uses TRBV18 and TRBJ2-7, with 10 positions matching TRBD1. This CDR3 comprises 15 residues. The germline V gene has CDR1 KGHSH and CDR2 LQKENI. The trim removed 6 bases at V and 6 bases at J, leaving 11 bases unmatched. CDR3: CASSLVHRQGAEQYF. The CDR3 bases are TGTGCCAGCTCTCTAGTCCACCGACAGGGGGCCGAGCAGTACTTC. The full variable domain, its missing parts supplied by reference TRBV18 and TRBJ2-7, is NAGVMQNPRHLVRRRGQEARLRCSPMKGHSHVYWYRQLPEEGLKFMVYLQKENIIDESGMPKERFSAEFPKEGPSILRIQQVVRGDSAAYFCASSLVHRQGAEQYFGPGTRLTVT.

This clone was seen a few times. This chain uses TRBV19 with TRBJ1-2; D perhaps matches TRBD1 (6 bases). V was pared by 8 bases and J by 3 bases, with 13 bases between. The CDR3 sequence is 13 residues long. The germline V gene has CDR1 LNHDA and CDR2 SQIVND (reference sequence). Here the CDR3 DNA reads TGTGCCAGTGGACCGGGACAAGACTATGGCTACACCTTC. Its protein product is CASGPGQDYGYTF. Filled out from reference TRBV19 and TRBJ1-2, the complete variable domain reads DGGITQSPKYLFRKEGQNVTLSCEQNLNHDAMYWYRQDPGQGLRLIYYSQIVNDFQKGDIAEGYSVSREKKESFPLTVTSAQKNPTAFYLCASGPGQDYGYTFGSGTRLTVV.

The chain combines TRBV9 with TRBJ2-1; 7 bases match TRBD2. The CDR3 spans 14 residues. The V segment lost 0 bases and the J segment 13 bases; nucleotides outside the gene matches: 10. Germline CDR1 and CDR2: SGDLS and YYNGEE. Written as DNA, the CDR3 is TGTGCCAGCAGCGTAGTGAGCGGGATCGCCCCACAGTTCTTC. This encodes CASSVVSGIAPQFF.

To note about this clone: Other nucleotide sequences from this sample produce the same CDR3. The chain employs TRBV9 and TRBJ2-2, with TRBD1 matching 7 bases. Germline V gives CDR1 SGDLS, CDR2 YYNGEE. This CDR3 is built from 16 residues. V gave up 0 bases and J gave up 2 bases; unmatched junction bases: 4. CDR3 in amino acids: CASSVVGTANTGELFF. CDR3 sequence (DNA): TGTGCCAGCAGCGTAGTGGGGACAGCTAACACCGGGGAGCTGTTTTTT.

There are a few counts of this clone. The chain joins TRBV24-1 to TRBJ1-5; D is unclear. CDR3 length equals 12 residues. Germline values: CDR1 KGHDR, CDR2 SFDVKD. V lost 4 bases, J lost 9 bases, and 9 bases lay in between. This CDR3 reads CATSDPNGPQHF. Here the CDR3 DNA reads TGTGCCACCAGTGACCCCAACGGGCCCCAGCATTTT.

This chain links TRBV5-1 with TRBJ1-3; no definite D call. Germline lookup yields CDR1 SGHRS and CDR2 YFSETQ. Trimming cost V 0 bases and J 0 bases, with 10 bases left between them. The CDR3 consists of 16 residues. In nucleotides, the CDR3 is TGCGCCAGCAGCTTGGTGGGCAGCAACTCTGGAAACACCATATATTTT. This codes for CASSLVGSNSGNTIYF. Together with reference TRBV5-1 and TRBJ1-3, the CDR3 gives the full variable domain: KAGVTQTPRYLIKTRGQQVTLSCSPISGHRSVSWYQQTPGQGLQFLFEYFSETQRNKGNFPGRFSGRQFSNSRSEMNVSTLELGDSALYLCASSLVGSNSGNTIYFGEGSWLTVV.

The rearrangement links TRBV12-3 or TRBV12-4 to TRBJ1-1; TRBD1 is a possible D gene (6 bases). V was shortened by 6 bases and J by 6 bases, with 14 bases between the two germline ends. This CDR3 spans 13 amino acids. The CDR3 loop reads CASRGGAGAEAFF. The CDR3 nucleotides are TGTGCCAGCAGGGGGGGCGCGGGGGCTGAAGCTTTCTTT.

The rearrangement uses TRBV10-3 and TRBJ2-7; TRBD1 might be the D (5 bases). The CDR3 is 15 residues long. V shed 6 bases and J shed 5 bases, with 20 bases lying between them. In germline, CDR1 is ENHRY, CDR2 SYGVKD. CDR3 sequence: CAISPLSRAENEQYF. As DNA, the CDR3 is TGTGCCATCAGCCCATTGTCCAGGGCTGAGAACGAGCAGTACTTC.

The chain employs TRBV5-1 and TRBJ1-1; D might be TRBD1 (6 bases). Deletions cut 0 bases from V and 11 bases from J, with 11 bases between. This CDR3 is 12 amino acids long. Per the germline V gene, CDR1 is SGHRS and CDR2 is YFSETQ. The CDR3 is CASSLEGERAFF. CDR3 nucleotide sequence: TGCGCCAGCAGCTTGGAGGGGGAGAGGGCTTTCTTT. Full variable domain (rest looked up from reference TRBV5-1 and TRBJ1-1): KAGVTQTPRYLIKTRGQQVTLSCSPISGHRSVSWYQQTPGQGLQFLFEYFSETQRNKGNFPGRFSGRQFSNSRSEMNVSTLELGDSALYLCASSLEGERAFFGQGTRLTVV.

The chain is built from TRBV13 and TRBJ2-5, with 10 nucleotides matching TRBD1. Per germline, CDR1 PRHDT and CDR2 FYEKMQ (reference sequence). The CDR3 has 16 amino acids. Losses at the gene ends were 5 bases for V and 1 base for J; bases not matched to a gene: 7. In DNA, the CDR3 is TGTGCCAGCAGCCGGGACAGGGGATCGGGCCAAGAGACCCAGTACTTC. Translation gives CASSRDRGSGQETQYF.

The chain joins TRBV7-2 to TRBJ2-1; D unresolved. Trimming took off 2 bases at V and 10 bases at J, with 6 bases between the two ends. This CDR3 has 11 residues. Germline lookup yields CDR1 SGHTA and CDR2 FQGNSA. The CDR3 DNA reads TGTGCCAGCAGCTTAACAATCGAGCAGTTCTTC. Its translation: CASSLTIEQFF. Filled out from reference TRBV7-2 and TRBJ2-1, the complete variable domain reads GAGVSQSPSNKVTEKGKDVELRCDPISGHTALYWYRQSLGQGLEFLIYFQGNSAPDKSGLPSDRFSAERTGGSVSTLTIQRTQQEDSAVYLCASSLTIEQFFGPGTRLTVL.

A few counts support this clone. The rearrangement uses TRBV19 and TRBJ1-2, with TRBD1 matching over 9 bases. Germline loops: CDR1 LNHDA, CDR2 SQIVND (reference sequence). CDR3 length: 14 residues. Losses at the gene ends were 3 bases for V and 7 bases for J; bases not matched to a gene: 6. CDR3 residues: CASSIRTGGVGYTF. CDR3 in DNA: TGTGCCAGTAGTATTCGTACAGGGGGCGTTGGCTACACCTTC.